What follows are 30 T cell receptor beta chains derived from one specimen sequenced in a study of blood T cell repertoires in COVID-19. Libraries were prepared by immunoSEQ multiplex PCR; TCRdb keeps only in-frame clonotypes and omits some of them. The data show about 270,000 clones, approximately 86% seen once. The sample consisted of peripheral blood. The receptors originated from a woman aged 55-70 years who had recovered from COVID-19.

The CDR3 DNA reads as TGTGCCAGCAGCCGCCTAACTAGCGCGGCCTACAATGAGCAGTTCTTC. Protein: CASSRLTSAAYNEQFF. The chain links TRBV28 to TRBJ2-1, with TRBD2 matching 7 bases. Looked up from germline, CDR1 is MDHEN and CDR2 is SYDVKM. This CDR3 comprises 16 residues. Unmatched junction bases numbered 10, after V lost 6 bases and J lost 2 bases.

V and J are TRBV10-2 and TRBJ1-4; D uncertain. CDR3 length: 14 amino acids. The V gene's germline CDR1 is WSHSY and CDR2 SAAADI. V lost 2 bases and J lost 5, with 9 bases in between. In DNA, the CDR3 is TGCGCCAGCAGTGAGGCGCTCTCGAATGAAAAACTGTTTTTT. Its translation: CASSEALSNEKLFF.

The rearrangement uses TRBV7-9 and TRBJ2-7, with 7 bases matching TRBD1. Germline V gene sequence: CDR1 SEHNR, CDR2 FQNEAQ (reference sequence). This CDR3 spans 13 amino acids. J gave up 5 bases and V 5 bases, and 6 bases lay outside the gene matches. The CDR3 is CASSPQTGHEQYF. The CDR3 DNA is TGTGCCAGCAGCCCGCAGACAGGGCACGAGCAGTACTTC. The full variable domain, rest sourced from reference TRBV7-9 and TRBJ2-7, is DTGVSQNPRHKITKRGQNVTFRCDPISEHNRLYWYRQTLGQGPEFLTYFQNEAQLEKSRLLSDRFSAERPKGSFSTLEIQRTEQGDSAMYLCASSPQTGHEQYFGPGTRLTVT.

J is TRBJ2-3 and V is TRBV5-1, with D tentatively TRBD1 (6 bases). V lost 3 bases to trimming and J lost 3 bases, with 11 bases between them. Germline loops: CDR1 SGHRS, CDR2 YFSETQ. The CDR3 totals 14 residues. This CDR3 reads CASSSDTGTDTQYF. The CDR3, as DNA: TGCGCCAGCAGCTCAGACACAGGGACAGATACGCAGTATTTT. The full variable domain, its missing parts supplied by reference TRBV5-1 and TRBJ2-3, is KAGVTQTPRYLIKTRGQQVTLSCSPISGHRSVSWYQQTPGQGLQFLFEYFSETQRNKGNFPGRFSGRQFSNSRSEMNVSTLELGDSALYLCASSSDTGTDTQYFGPGTRLTVL.

The gene calls are TRBV29-1 and TRBJ1-2, with 9 bases aligning to TRBD1. V trimming: 1 base; J trimming: 8 bases; junction bases outside the gene matches: 11. This CDR3 is 15 amino acids long. Germline CDR1 and CDR2: SQVTM and ANQGSEA. Here the CDR3 reads CSVEGLTGGAGGYTF. The CDR3 bases are TGCAGCGTTGAAGGCCTAACAGGGGGCGCCGGGGGCTACACCTTC.

The V call is TRBV7-9, the J call TRBJ2-7, with a tentative D call TRBD1 (6 bases). The germline CDR1 and CDR2 sequences are SEHNR and FQNEAQ (reference sequence). The CDR3 loop spans 15 amino acids. V lost 1 base and J lost 3, with 13 bases in between. CDR3 in amino acids: CASSLGGRGHYEQYF. The CDR3 DNA reads as TGTGCCAGCAGCTTAGGAGGCAGGGGCCACTACGAGCAGTACTTC.

The chain carries TRBV24-1 and TRBJ2-1; 8 bases fit TRBD1. CDR3 size: 17 residues. CDR1 and CDR2 (germline): KGHDR, SFDVKD. J lost 0 bases, V lost 2 bases, and 5 bases had no gene match. The CDR3 sequence is CATSDSTGDSSYNEQFF. CDR3 nucleotide sequence: TGTGCCACCAGTGATTCGACAGGGGACAGCTCCTACAATGAGCAGTTCTTC.

This chain links TRBV7-2 with TRBJ2-5; D may be TRBD2 (5 bases). Trimming stripped 4 bases from V and 4 bases from J, with 16 bases between. The length of the CDR3 is 15 residues. Germline V CDR1 and CDR2: SGHTA, FQGNSA. CDR3 residues: CASSSMGSGGETQYF. CDR3 nucleotide sequence: TGTGCCAGCAGCTCCATGGGGTCAGGAGGAGAGACCCAGTACTTC.

The genes are TRBV19 and TRBJ1-1, with 11 bases aligning to TRBD1. V trimming: 4 bases; J trimming: 4 bases; junction bases outside the gene matches: 5. The CDR3 is 15 amino acids. Germline-derived CDR1 and CDR2 are LNHDA and SQIVND (reference sequence). CDR3 sequence (DNA): TGTGCCAGTAGTAAAACCGGGACAGGGGGCACTGAAGCTTTCTTT. Translated: CASSKTGTGGTEAFF.

V is TRBV5-4 and J is TRBJ1-1, with TRBD1 identical over 10 bases. This CDR3 is 16 amino acids long. V lost 4 bases and J lost 2; bases outside the gene matches: 8. Germline assignment: CDR1 SGHNT and CDR2 YYREEE (reference sequence). The CDR3 is CASSAADRGLNTEAFF. As DNA, the CDR3 is TGTGCCAGCAGCGCGGCCGACAGGGGGCTAAACACTGAAGCTTTCTTT.

The chain has TRBV7-2 and TRBJ1-5; D not certain. This CDR3 has 13 residues. Trimming shortened V by 0 bases and J by 6 bases, and 6 bases separated the two germline ends. Germline V gives CDR1 SGHTA, CDR2 FQGNSA. CDR3 nucleotides: TGTGCCAGCAGCTTAGCGACTGGTCAGCCCCAGCATTTT. Protein: CASSLATGQPQHF.

Details on this clone: This may come from a read error, since a much larger clone is one base off. The V and J genes are TRBV4-2 and TRBJ1-5; the D is unclear. V gave up 0 bases and J gave up 5 bases, with 5 bases separating them. CDR3 length equals 13 residues. Per germline, CDR1 LGHNA and CDR2 YNFKEQ. This CDR3 is CASSQDLDQPQHF. The CDR3 DNA follows: TGTGCCAGCAGCCAAGATCTCGATCAGCCCCAGCATTTT.

The J gene is TRBJ1-3, the V gene TRBV6-5; D is perhaps TRBD1 (5 bases). CDR3 length equals 13 residues. Per the germline V gene, CDR1 is MNHEY and CDR2 is SVGAGI. V lost 7 bases and J 4 bases, leaving 11 bases between the germline ends. CDR3 loop: CASTKDTGNTIYF. The CDR3 DNA follows: TGTGCCAGCACCAAGGACACGGGAAACACCATATATTTT.

This sequence joins TRBV6-5 and TRBJ2-7; 9 nucleotides agree with TRBD1. The CDR3 is 13 amino acids. CDR1 and CDR2 from the germline V gene are MNHEY and SVGAGI. J gave up 6 bases and V 6 bases, and 6 bases lay outside the gene matches. CDR3 in amino acids: CASRQGAVSEQYF. The CDR3 DNA reads as TGTGCCAGCAGACAGGGGGCGGTGAGCGAGCAGTACTTC.

The rearrangement uses TRBV7-9 and TRBJ1-1, with D unclear. The germline gives CDR1 SEHNR, CDR2 FQNEAQ (reference sequence). This CDR3 has 14 amino acids. The V and J ends lost 4 bases and 1 base respectively, with 10 bases between them. DNA for the CDR3: TGTGCCAGCAGCTGGAGGCGAGGGAACACTGAAGCTTTCTTT. It codes for CASSWRRGNTEAFF.

The chain combines TRBV19 with TRBJ1-3, with D possibly matching TRBD1 (6 bases). The CDR3 contains 17 residues. Germline V lookup: CDR1 LNHDA, CDR2 SQIVND (reference sequence). V lost 2 bases and J 2 bases, leaving 16 bases between the germline ends. Here the CDR3 DNA reads TGTGCCAGTAGTATAATGGGACACCGGTCTACTGGAAACACCATATATTTT. Amino acids: CASSIMGHRSTGNTIYF. The whole variable domain, filled in from reference TRBV19 and TRBJ1-3, reads DGGITQSPKYLFRKEGQNVTLSCEQNLNHDAMYWYRQDPGQGLRLIYYSQIVNDFQKGDIAEGYSVSREKKESFPLTVTSAQKNPTAFYLCASSIMGHRSTGNTIYFGEGSWLTVV.

For the CDR3, the DNA is TGCGCCAGCAGCTTGGCTGGGACTGTCGGCTACGAGCAGTACTTC. Translation gives CASSLAGTVGYEQYF. The rearrangement links TRBV5-1 to TRBJ2-7; D is perhaps TRBD2 (6 bases). This CDR3 is 15 amino acids long. V lost 0 bases and J lost 3, with 13 bases in between. Germline V gene lookup returns CDR1 SGHRS and CDR2 YFSETQ.

CDR3 coding DNA: TGTGGACACAGGGGGCTGACCGGGGAGCTGTTTTTT. Encoded protein: CGHRGLTGELFF. The J gene is TRBJ2-2, the V gene TRBV7-6, with 9 bases matching TRBD1. Germline loops: CDR1 SGHVS, CDR2 FNYEAQ. This CDR3 comprises 12 residues.

This chain links TRBV21-1 with TRBJ1-4; the D call TRBD1 from the table was never checked on the DNA. TRBV21-1 has pseudogene status. The CDR3 length is 14 residues. The CDR3 DNA sequence: TGTGCCAGTCCGAGATACGACCCAGGGGGCGGACTGTTTTTT. This encodes CASPRYDPGGGLFF.

This chain's CDR3 is CAINPRGEAEAFF. As DNA, the CDR3 is TGTGCCATCAACCCCAGGGGAGAGGCCGAAGCTTTCTTT. This chain links TRBV10-3 with TRBJ1-1; perhaps TRBD1 as D (6 bases). Looked up from germline, CDR1 is ENHRY and CDR2 is SYGVKD. The CDR3 is 13 residues long. V lost 7 bases and J 8 bases, leaving 17 bases between the germline ends.

The chain combines TRBV7-2 with TRBJ2-2; 7 bases line up with TRBD1. Germline V gives CDR1 SGHTA, CDR2 FQGNSA. V lost 5 bases, J lost 1 base, and 4 bases stayed unmatched. This CDR3 comprises 15 residues. CDR3 coding DNA: TGTGCCAGCAGCCAAAGACAGGGGAACACCGGGGAGCTGTTTTTT. Residues: CASSQRQGNTGELFF.

CDR3: CASSPETANSPLHF. In DNA form, the CDR3 reads TGTGCCAGCTCACCGGAGACAGCCAATTCACCCCTCCACTTT. The gene calls are TRBV18 and TRBJ1-6; D is perhaps TRBD1 (5 bases). There are 14 residues in the CDR3. Deletions cut 3 bases from V and 7 bases from J, with 10 bases between. CDR1 and CDR2 (germline): KGHSH, LQKENI.

The chain carries TRBV9 and TRBJ1-2, with 8 positions matching TRBD1. Germline assignment: CDR1 SGDLS and CDR2 YYNGEE. V was clipped by 4 bases and J by 8 bases; unmatched bases: 10. The CDR3 loop spans 14 amino acids. In nucleotides, the CDR3 is TGTGCCAGCAGCCCCTGGACAGGGCCCCAGGGCTACACCTTC. Protein product: CASSPWTGPQGYTF.

The table lists this clone with a few counts. The chain joins TRBV2 to TRBJ1-6; D is undetermined. The germline V gene encodes CDR1 SNHLY and CDR2 FYNNEI. Trimming pared 4 bases from V and 10 bases from J, leaving 14 bases between. CDR3 length: 14 residues. CDR3 sequence reads: CASSGEGWRSPLHF. CDR3 DNA sequence: TGTGCCAGCAGTGGAGAGGGTTGGAGATCACCCCTCCACTTT. Combining the CDR3 with reference TRBV2 and TRBJ1-6 gives the whole variable domain EPEVTQTPSHQVTQMGQEVILRCVPISNHLYFYWYRQILGQKVEFLVSFYNNEISEKSEIFDDQFSVERPDGSNFTLKIRSTKLEDSAMYFCASSGEGWRSPLHFGNGTRLTVT.

The rearrangement uses TRBV28 and TRBJ2-1, with 10 bases aligning to TRBD1. This CDR3 has 13 amino acids. V trimming: 2 bases; J trimming: 15 bases; junction bases outside the gene matches: 7. Per the germline V gene, CDR1 is MDHEN and CDR2 is SYDVKM. The CDR3 protein is CASSLPDRGLVFF. The CDR3 region has the DNA TGTGCCAGCAGTTTACCCGACAGGGGGCTTGTGTTCTTC.

The chain uses TRBV19 and TRBJ1-2; 7 bases match TRBD1. The germline CDR1 and CDR2 sequences are LNHDA and SQIVND (reference sequence). The CDR3 length is 15 residues. Trimming cost V 1 base and J 2 bases; bases outside gene matches: 4. The DNA of the CDR3 is TGTGCCAGTAGTATAGCCCCCAGGGGGAACTATGGCTACACCTTC. Its translation: CASSIAPRGNYGYTF.

The V gene is TRBV5-4, the J gene TRBJ2-7, with D unclear. V was shortened by 3 bases and J by 4 bases, with 14 bases between the two germline ends. From germline, CDR1 is SGHNT and CDR2 YYREEE (reference sequence). There are 14 residues in the CDR3. The DNA of the CDR3 is TGTGCCAGCAGCTCTACCTCAAAGTCGTACGAGCAGTACTTC. Translation: CASSSTSKSYEQYF.

The rearrangement uses TRBV27 and TRBJ1-6; 11 positions match TRBD1. Losses at the gene ends were 5 bases for V and 2 bases for J; bases not matched to a gene: 5. Germline lookup yields CDR1 MNHEY and CDR2 SMNVEV (reference sequence). This CDR3 contains 17 residues. CDR3: CASSRGQGATYNSPLHF. CDR3 DNA sequence: TGTGCCAGCAGTAGAGGACAGGGGGCCACCTATAATTCACCCCTCCACTTT.

The chain employs TRBV5-1 and TRBJ2-3; perhaps TRBD1 as D (5 bases). Deletions cut 0 bases from V and 2 bases from J, with 13 bases between. The CDR3 length is 16 residues. Germline V lookup: CDR1 SGHRS, CDR2 YFSETQ. This CDR3 reads CASSLGSAGYTDTQYF. The CDR3 DNA follows: TGCGCCAGCAGCTTGGGCTCGGCAGGGTACACAGATACGCAGTATTTT.

This clone was seen more than once but under ten times. J is TRBJ2-7 and V is TRBV2; D is ambiguous. The CDR3 runs 13 residues. Germline lookup yields CDR1 SNHLY and CDR2 FYNNEI. V lost 9 bases, J lost 0 bases, and 12 bases lay in between. Written as DNA, the CDR3 is TGTGCCAGTGACAATCTGGTCTCCTACGAGCAGTACTTC. Translating it yields CASDNLVSYEQYF.